This entry lists 9 T cell receptor beta chains sequenced from one sample in a study of T cell clonotyping in hematopoietic cell transplantation. Method: immunoSEQ multiplex PCR; TCRdb's copy keeps in-frame clones and lacks some. The data show 40,000 to 45,000 clones, 94% seen once. What was sequenced was peripheral blood mononuclear cells. The receptor set was obtained from a woman aged 45-65 years in good health. Some clones in this sample may be carry-over from other donors' samples.

This clone turned up a few times. V is TRBV5-6 and J is TRBJ2-2; TRBD1 aligns across 10 bases. V was pared by 7 bases and J by 5 bases, with 5 bases of the junction left unmatched. The V gene's germline CDR1 is SGHDT and CDR2 YYEEEE. This CDR3 has 14 amino acids. The CDR3 here is CASSRDRGTGELFF. DNA of the CDR3: TGTGCCAGCTCCCGGGACAGGGGAACCGGGGAGCTGTTTTTT.

Here the CDR3 DNA reads TGCAGCTTGACAGGCCCGGCGAATGAGCAGTTCTTC. Its protein is CSLTGPANEQFF. The rearrangement joins TRBV29-1 to TRBJ2-1; perhaps TRBD1 as D (6 bases). The CDR3 has 12 residues. V was clipped by 8 bases and J by 7 bases, with 15 bases between them. The germline V gene has CDR1 SQVTM and CDR2 ANQGSEA.

V and J are TRBV9 and TRBJ1-2; 8 bases are shared with TRBD1. Germline V gene sequence: CDR1 SGDLS, CDR2 YYNGEE. J lost 6 bases, V lost 2 bases, and 6 bases had no gene match. The CDR3 runs to 14 residues. CDR3 sequence (DNA): TGTGCCAGCAGCGTTAATCAGGACAGGGATGGCTACACCTTC. This codes for CASSVNQDRDGYTF.

The chain combines TRBV5-1 with TRBJ2-2; D ambiguous. There are 15 residues in the CDR3. Trimming removed 2 bases from V and 4 bases from J, with 12 bases in between. Germline V lookup: CDR1 SGHRS, CDR2 YFSETQ. The CDR3 DNA is TGCGCCAGCAGCTTTACCGAACCGGGCACCGGGGAGCTGTTTTTT. Translated: CASSFTEPGTGELFF.

This clone has just a few counts. The gene calls are TRBV9 and TRBJ1-1; D is unclear. Germline values: CDR1 SGDLS, CDR2 YYNGEE. The CDR3 covers 14 residues. V shed 0 bases and J shed 7 bases, with 13 bases lying between them. The CDR3 loop reads CASSVGPERVEAFF. Here the CDR3 DNA reads TGTGCCAGCAGCGTAGGCCCGGAAAGGGTTGAAGCTTTCTTT. Full variable domain (remainder filled in from reference TRBV9 and TRBJ1-1): DSGVTQTPKHLITATGQRVTLRCSPRSGDLSVYWYQQSLDQGLQFLIQYYNGEERAKGNILERFSAQQFPDLHSELNLSSLELGDSALYFCASSVGPERVEAFFGQGTRLTVV.

This clone was seen once. The V call is TRBV14, the J call TRBJ2-1, with no clear D. Germline V CDR1 and CDR2: SGHDN, FVKESK. V was clipped by 0 bases and J by 6 bases, with 6 bases between them. The CDR3 is 13 residues long. The CDR3 coding sequence is TGTGCCAGCAGCCAAGATCTGACCAATGAGCAGTTCTTC. This encodes CASSQDLTNEQFF. Drawing the rest from reference TRBV14 and TRBJ2-1, the complete variable domain is EAGVTQFPSHSVIEKGQTVTLRCDPISGHDNLYWYRRVMGKEIKFLLHFVKESKQDESGMPNNRFLAERTGGTYSTLKVQPAELEDSGVYFCASSQDLTNEQFFGPGTRLTVL.

This chain joins TRBV16 and TRBJ1-2, with D unresolved. This CDR3 contains 12 residues. V was pared by 4 bases and J by 7 bases, with 10 bases between. Germline V gene data show CDR1 as KGHSY and CDR2 as FQNENV. The CDR3 region has the DNA TGTGCCAGCAGCCGGGCCAGCTTTGGCTACACCTTC. It translates to CASSRASFGYTF.

The chain joins TRBV4-1 to TRBJ2-6, with TRBD2 as a possible D gene (5 bases). Germline CDR1 MGHRA, CDR2 YSYEKL. The CDR3 length is 19 residues. Trimming took 0 bases from V and 0 from J, leaving 15 bases between them. The CDR3: CASSQDPAGGSSGANVLTF. In nucleotides, the CDR3 is TGCGCCAGCAGCCAAGATCCGGCGGGTGGGAGCTCTGGGGCCAACGTCCTGACTTTC.

The chain employs TRBV5-8 and TRBJ1-2; D remains ambiguous. The germline V and J ends were trimmed by 2 bases and 8 bases, with 10 bases remaining between them. Germline values: CDR1 SGHTS, CDR2 YDEGEE. The CDR3 has 12 amino acids. This CDR3 reads CASSFGQLGYTF. The DNA for the CDR3 is TGTGCCAGCAGCTTTGGTCAGCTCGGCTACACCTTC.